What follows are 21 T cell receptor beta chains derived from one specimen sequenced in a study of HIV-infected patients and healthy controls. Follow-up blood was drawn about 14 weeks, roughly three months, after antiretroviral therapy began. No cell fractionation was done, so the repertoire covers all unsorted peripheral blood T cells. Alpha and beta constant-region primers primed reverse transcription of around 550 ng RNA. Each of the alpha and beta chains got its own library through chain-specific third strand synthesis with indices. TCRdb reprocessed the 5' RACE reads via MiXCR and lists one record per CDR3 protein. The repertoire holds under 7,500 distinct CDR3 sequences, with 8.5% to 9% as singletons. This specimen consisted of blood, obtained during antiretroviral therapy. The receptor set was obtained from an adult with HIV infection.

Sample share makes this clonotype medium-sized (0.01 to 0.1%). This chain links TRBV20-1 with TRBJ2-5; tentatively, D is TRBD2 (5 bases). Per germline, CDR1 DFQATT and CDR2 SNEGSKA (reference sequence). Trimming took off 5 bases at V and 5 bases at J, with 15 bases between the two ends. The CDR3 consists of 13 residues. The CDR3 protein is CSAGVPGIETQYF. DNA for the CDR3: TGCAGTGCTGGGGTCCCGGGGATCGAGACCCAGTACTTC.

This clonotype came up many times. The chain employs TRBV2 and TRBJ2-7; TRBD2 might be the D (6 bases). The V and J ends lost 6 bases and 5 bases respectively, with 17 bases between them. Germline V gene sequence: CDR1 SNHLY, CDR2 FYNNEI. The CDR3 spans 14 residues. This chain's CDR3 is CASRPGLPGDEQYF. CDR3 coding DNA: TGTGCCAGCAGACCGGGACTGCCCGGGGACGAGCAGTACTTC.

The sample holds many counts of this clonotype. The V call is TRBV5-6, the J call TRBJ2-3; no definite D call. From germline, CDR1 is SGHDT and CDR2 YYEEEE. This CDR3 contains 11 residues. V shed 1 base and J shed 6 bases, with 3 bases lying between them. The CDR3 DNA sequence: TGTGCCAGCAGCTTGCGGGATACGCAGTATTTT. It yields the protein CASSLRDTQYF.

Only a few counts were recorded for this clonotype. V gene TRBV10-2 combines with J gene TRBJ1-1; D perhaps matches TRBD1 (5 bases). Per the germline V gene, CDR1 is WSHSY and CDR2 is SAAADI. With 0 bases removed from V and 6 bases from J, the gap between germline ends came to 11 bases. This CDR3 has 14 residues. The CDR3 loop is CASSESRGVAEAFF. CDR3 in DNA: TGCGCCAGCAGTGAGTCAAGAGGGGTCGCTGAAGCTTTCTTT.

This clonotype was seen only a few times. CDR3 DNA: TGTGCCAGCAGGCCTCGAAGGGGGTCTAATGAAAAACTGTTTTTT. This translates into CASRPRRGSNEKLFF. The V and J genes are TRBV4-2 and TRBJ1-4, with D possibly being TRBD1 (6 bases). Between the trimmed V and J ends, which lost 6 bases and 3 bases, there was a span of 14 bases. The CDR3 is 15 residues long. The germline V gene has CDR1 LGHNA and CDR2 YNFKEQ.

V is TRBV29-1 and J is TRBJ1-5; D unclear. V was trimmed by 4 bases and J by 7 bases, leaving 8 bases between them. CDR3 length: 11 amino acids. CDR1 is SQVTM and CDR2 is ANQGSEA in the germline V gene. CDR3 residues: CSVGGSQPQHF. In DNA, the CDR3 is TGCAGCGTTGGAGGGAGCCAGCCCCAGCATTTT.

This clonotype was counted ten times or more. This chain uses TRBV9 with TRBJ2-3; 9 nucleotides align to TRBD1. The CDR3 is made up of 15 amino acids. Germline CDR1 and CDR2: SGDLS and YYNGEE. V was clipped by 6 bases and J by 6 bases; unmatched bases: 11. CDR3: CASTGQGSFGDTQYF. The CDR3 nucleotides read TGTGCCAGCACCGGACAGGGGTCCTTCGGGGATACGCAGTATTTT.

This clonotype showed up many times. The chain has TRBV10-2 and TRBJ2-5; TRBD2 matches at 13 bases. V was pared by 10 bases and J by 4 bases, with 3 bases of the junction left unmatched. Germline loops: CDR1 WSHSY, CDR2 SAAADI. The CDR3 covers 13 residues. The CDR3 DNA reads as TGCGCCACGGGACTAGCGGGAATAGAGACCCAGTACTTC. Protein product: CATGLAGIETQYF.

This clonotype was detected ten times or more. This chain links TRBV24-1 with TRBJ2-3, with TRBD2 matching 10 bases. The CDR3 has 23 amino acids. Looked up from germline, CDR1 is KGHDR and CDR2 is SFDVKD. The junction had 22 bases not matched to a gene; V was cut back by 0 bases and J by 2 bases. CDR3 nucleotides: TGTGCCACCAGTGATTTGCAAAGTGGTTCTAGCGGGAGTGCTTACACCATCACAGATACGCAGTATTTT. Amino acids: CATSDLQSGSSGSAYTITDTQYF.

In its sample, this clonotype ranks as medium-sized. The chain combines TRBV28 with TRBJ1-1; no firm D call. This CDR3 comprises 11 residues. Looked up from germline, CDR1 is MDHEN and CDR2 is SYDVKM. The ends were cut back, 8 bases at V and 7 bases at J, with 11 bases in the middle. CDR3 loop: CASGLGNEAFF. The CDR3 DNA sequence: TGTGCCAGCGGGTTGGGGAATGAAGCTTTCTTT.

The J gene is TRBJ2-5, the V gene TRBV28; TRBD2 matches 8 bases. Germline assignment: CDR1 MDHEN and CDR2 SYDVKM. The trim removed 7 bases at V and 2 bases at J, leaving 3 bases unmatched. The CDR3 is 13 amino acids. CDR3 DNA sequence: TGTGCCAGCACCCAGCGGGAGCAAGAGACCCAGTACTTC. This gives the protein CASTQREQETQYF. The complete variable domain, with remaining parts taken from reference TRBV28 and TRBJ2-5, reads DVKVTQSSRYLVKRTGEKVFLECVQDMDHENMFWYRQDPGLGLRLIYFSYDVKMKEKGDIPEGYSVSREKKERFSLILESASTNQTSMYLCASTQREQETQYFGPGTRLLVL.

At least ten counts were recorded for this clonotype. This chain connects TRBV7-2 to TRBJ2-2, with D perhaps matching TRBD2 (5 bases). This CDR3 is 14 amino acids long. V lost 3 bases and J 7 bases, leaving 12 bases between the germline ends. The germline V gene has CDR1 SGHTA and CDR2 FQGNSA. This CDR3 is CASSLTISDGELFF. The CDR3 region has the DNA TGTGCCAGCAGCTTGACTATCTCGGACGGGGAGCTGTTTTTT.

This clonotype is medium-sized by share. CDR3 amino acids: CASSLAGGYEQYF. The CDR3 DNA is TGTGCCAGCTCGCTAGCGGGAGGGTACGAGCAGTACTTC. J is TRBJ2-7 and V is TRBV18, with 12 bases that match TRBD2. CDR3 size: 13 residues. With 6 bases clipped from V and 4 bases from J, the junction kept 1 base outside the gene matches. Germline V gives CDR1 KGHSH, CDR2 LQKENI.

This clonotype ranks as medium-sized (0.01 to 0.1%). The DNA for the CDR3 is TGTGCCAGCAGCGCAGGGGGATCCTATGGCTACACCTTC. Protein: CASSAGGSYGYTF. The chain uses TRBV7-8 and TRBJ1-2; 7 nucleotides line up with TRBD1. CDR1 is SGHVS and CDR2 is FQNEAQ in the germline V gene. The CDR3 is 13 amino acids. Trimming removed 5 bases from V and 4 bases from J; junction bases left unmatched: 4.

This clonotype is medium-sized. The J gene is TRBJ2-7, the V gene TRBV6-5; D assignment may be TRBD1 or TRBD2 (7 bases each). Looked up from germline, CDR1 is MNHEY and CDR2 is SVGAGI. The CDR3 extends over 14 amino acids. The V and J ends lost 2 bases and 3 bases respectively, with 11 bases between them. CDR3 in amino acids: CASSYGRGHYEQYF. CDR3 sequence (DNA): TGTGCCAGCAGTTACGGGAGGGGGCACTACGAGCAGTACTTC.

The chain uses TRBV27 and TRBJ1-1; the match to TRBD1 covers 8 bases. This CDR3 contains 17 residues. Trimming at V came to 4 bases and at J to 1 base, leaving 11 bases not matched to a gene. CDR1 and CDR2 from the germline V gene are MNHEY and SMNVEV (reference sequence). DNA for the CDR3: TGTGCCAGCAGTTCAAGTGGACACACAGGGGGGAACACTGAAGCTTTCTTT. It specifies CASSSSGHTGGNTEAFF.

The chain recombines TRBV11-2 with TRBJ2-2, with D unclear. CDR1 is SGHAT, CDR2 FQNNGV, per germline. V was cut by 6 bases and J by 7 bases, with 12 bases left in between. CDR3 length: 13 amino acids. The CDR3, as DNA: TGTGCCAGCAGTGGGCTTGGGGTCGGGGAGCTGTTTTTT. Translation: CASSGLGVGELFF.

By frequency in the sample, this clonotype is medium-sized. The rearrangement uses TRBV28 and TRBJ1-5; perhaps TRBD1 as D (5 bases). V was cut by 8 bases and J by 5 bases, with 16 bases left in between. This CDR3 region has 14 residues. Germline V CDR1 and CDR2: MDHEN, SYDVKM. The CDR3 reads CASRLGQGYQPQHF. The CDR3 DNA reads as TGTGCCAGCCGCTTAGGGCAGGGCTATCAGCCCCAGCATTTT.

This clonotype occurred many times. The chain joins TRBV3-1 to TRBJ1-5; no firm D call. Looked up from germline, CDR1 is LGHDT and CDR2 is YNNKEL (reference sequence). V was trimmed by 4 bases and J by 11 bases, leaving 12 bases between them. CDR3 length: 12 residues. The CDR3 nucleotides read TGTGCCAGCAGCCCCGGACCCGGGGCCCAGCATTTT. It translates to CASSPGPGAQHF.

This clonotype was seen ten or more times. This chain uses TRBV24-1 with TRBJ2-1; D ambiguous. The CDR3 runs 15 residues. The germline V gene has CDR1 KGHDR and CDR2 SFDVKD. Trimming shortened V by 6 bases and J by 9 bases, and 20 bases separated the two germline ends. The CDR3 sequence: CATSHEVVNNGEQFF. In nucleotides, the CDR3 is TGTGCCACCAGTCACGAGGTCGTGAATAACGGTGAGCAGTTCTTC.

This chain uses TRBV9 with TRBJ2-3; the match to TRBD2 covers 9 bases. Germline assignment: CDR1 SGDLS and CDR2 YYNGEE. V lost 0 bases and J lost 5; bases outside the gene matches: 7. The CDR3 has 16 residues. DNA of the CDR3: TGTGCCAGCAGCGTAGCCGGACTAGCGAGCGGAGATACGCAGTATTTT. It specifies CASSVAGLASGDTQYF.